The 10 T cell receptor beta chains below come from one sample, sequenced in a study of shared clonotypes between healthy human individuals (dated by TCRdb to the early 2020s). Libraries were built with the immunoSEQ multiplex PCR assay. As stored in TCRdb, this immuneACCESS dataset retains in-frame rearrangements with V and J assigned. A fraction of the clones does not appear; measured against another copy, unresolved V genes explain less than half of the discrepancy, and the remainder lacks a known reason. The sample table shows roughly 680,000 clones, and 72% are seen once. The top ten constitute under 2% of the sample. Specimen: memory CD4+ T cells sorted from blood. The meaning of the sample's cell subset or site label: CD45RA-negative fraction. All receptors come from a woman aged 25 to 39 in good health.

CDR3 in DNA: TGTGCCAGTAGTCCAACAGGAAACACCATATATTTT. It yields the protein CASSPTGNTIYF. The V gene is TRBV19, the J gene TRBJ1-3; unclear D gene. Germline CDR1 reads LNHDA; CDR2 reads SQIVND (reference sequence). The V end lost 5 bases, the J end lost 4 bases, and 6 bases lay between the germline ends. This CDR3 region has 12 residues.

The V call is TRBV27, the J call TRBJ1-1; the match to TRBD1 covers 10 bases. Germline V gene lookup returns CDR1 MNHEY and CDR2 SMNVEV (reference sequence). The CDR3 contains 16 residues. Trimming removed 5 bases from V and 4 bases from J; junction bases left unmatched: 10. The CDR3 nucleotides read TGTGCCAGCAGTGAGGGATCCGGGACAGGGGTCACTGAAGCTTTCTTT. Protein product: CASSEGSGTGVTEAFF.

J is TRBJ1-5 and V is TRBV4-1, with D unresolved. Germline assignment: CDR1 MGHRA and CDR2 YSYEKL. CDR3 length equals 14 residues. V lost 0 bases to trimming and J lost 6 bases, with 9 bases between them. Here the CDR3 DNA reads TGCGCCAGCAGCCAAGATCCGTTAAGTCAGCCCCAGCATTTT. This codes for CASSQDPLSQPQHF.

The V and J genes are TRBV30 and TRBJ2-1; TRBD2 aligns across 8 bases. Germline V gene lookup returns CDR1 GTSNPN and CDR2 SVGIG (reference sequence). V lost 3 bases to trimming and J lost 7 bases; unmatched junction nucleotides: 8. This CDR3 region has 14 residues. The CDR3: CAWSRPGGENEQFF. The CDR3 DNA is TGTGCCTGGAGCAGACCGGGGGGGGAAAATGAGCAGTTCTTC.

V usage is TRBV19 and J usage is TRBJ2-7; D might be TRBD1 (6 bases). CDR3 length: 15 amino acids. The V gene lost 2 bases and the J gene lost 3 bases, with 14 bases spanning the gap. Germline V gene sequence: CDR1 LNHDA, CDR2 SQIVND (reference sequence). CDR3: CASSIQAGAFYEQYF. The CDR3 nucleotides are TGTGCCAGTAGTATACAGGCAGGGGCTTTCTACGAGCAGTACTTC.

This CDR3 is CASSIPQSYNSPLHF. CDR3 in DNA: TGTGCCAGCAGTATACCTCAAAGTTATAATTCACCCCTCCACTTT. The genes are TRBV28 and TRBJ1-6; D gene ambiguous. With 5 bases removed from V and 4 bases from J, the gap between germline ends came to 12 bases. There are 15 residues in the CDR3. Germline CDR1 reads MDHEN; CDR2 reads SYDVKM.

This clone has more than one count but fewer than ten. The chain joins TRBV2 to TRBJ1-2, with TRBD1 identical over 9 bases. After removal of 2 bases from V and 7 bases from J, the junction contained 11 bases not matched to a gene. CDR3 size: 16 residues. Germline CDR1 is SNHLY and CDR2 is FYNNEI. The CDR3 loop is CASSETSGTGWRGYTF. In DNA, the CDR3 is TGTGCCAGCAGTGAAACTTCCGGGACAGGGTGGCGTGGCTACACCTTC.

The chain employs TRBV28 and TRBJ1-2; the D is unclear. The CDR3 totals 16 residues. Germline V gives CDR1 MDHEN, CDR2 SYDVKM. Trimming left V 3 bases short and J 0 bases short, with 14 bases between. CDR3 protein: CASSLSELASNYGYTF. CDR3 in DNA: TGTGCCAGCAGTTTGAGCGAACTAGCTTCTAACTATGGCTACACCTTC.

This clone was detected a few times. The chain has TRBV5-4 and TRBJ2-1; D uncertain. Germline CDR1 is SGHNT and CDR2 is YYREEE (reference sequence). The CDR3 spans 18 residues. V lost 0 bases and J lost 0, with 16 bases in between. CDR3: CASSLAQSMGRSYNEQFF. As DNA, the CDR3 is TGTGCCAGCAGCTTGGCCCAGTCCATGGGCCGCTCCTACAATGAGCAGTTCTTC.

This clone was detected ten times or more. The CDR3 reads CASSQVDTQYF. For the CDR3, the DNA is TGCGCCAGCAGCCAAGTGGATACGCAGTATTTT. This chain links TRBV4-1 with TRBJ2-3, with D unresolved. V lost 1 base, J lost 6 bases, and 2 bases lay in between. The CDR3 runs 11 residues. Germline V CDR1 and CDR2: MGHRA, YSYEKL.